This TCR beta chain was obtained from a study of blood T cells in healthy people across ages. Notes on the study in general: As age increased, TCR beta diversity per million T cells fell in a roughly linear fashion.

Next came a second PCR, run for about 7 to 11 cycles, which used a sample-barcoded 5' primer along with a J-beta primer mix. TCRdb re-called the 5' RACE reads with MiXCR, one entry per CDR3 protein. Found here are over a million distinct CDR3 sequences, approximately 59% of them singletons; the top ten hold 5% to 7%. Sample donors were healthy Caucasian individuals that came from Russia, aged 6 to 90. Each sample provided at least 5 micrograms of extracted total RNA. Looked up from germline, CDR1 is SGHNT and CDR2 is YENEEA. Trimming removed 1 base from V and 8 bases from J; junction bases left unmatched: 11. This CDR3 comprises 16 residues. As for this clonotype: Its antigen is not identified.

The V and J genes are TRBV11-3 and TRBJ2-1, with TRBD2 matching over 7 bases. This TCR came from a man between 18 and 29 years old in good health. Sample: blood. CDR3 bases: TGTGCCAGCAGCTTAGGTCAGCGGGAAAGGGTGGATGAGCAGTTCTTC. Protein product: CASSLGQRERVDEQFF.